This record covers a single TCR beta chain. As yet, its antigen is unknown. Expressed TCRB transcripts were sequenced because the isolated RNA had all been reverse transcribed beforehand. Sequencing of naive, central memory and regulatory T cell samples gave an average of roughly 3.4 million reads. The protocol was immunoSEQ multiplex PCR, while the TCRdb copy is restricted to in-frame clones and leaves out a portion. The sample lists 150,000 to 170,000 clones, 9% to 12% occurring once. This entry belongs to a study of beta chain features in type 1 diabetes. The ends were cut back, 5 bases at V and 4 bases at J, with 28 bases in the middle. This CDR3 has 19 amino acids. In germline, CDR1 is SGDLS, CDR2 YYNGEE. Overall study results and limits: More deletions and fewer insertions at VDJ junctions were found in patients with type 1 diabetes. People with Type 1 diabetes carried modestly yet significantly shorter TCRB CDR3s in all four CD4+ subsets. The naive, central memory and Treg TCRB repertoires showed an apparent similarity that was greater among patients than among healthy donors.

The sequenced sample was central memory CD4+ T cells from blood. This TCR derives from a man in his thirties or forties with type 1 diabetes. The chain joins TRBV9 to TRBJ2-1, with D maybe TRBD2 (6 bases). The CDR3 region is CASSDIRKFAGRGYNEQFF. The CDR3 DNA reads TGTGCCAGCAGTGACATCCGGAAGTTCGCCGGCCGGGGGTACAATGAGCAGTTCTTC.